One TCR beta chain is described in this entry. Its antigen is unknown. The source of the sample is a study of cytomegalovirus exposure and HLA in healthy donors. Study-level findings and limits: Later on, analysis showed that most CMV-associated TCR beta chains appeared to be HLA-restricted.

In the PCR, 60 Vbeta and 13 Jbeta primers were used. Using immunoSEQ multiplex PCR, the repertoire was profiled, and TCRdb retains in-frame clones only, with some absent. The table shows about 140,000 clones, with about three quarters occurring only once. Healthy bone marrow donors made up the cohort. This CDR3 spans 18 amino acids. J lost 4 bases, V lost 5 bases, and 13 bases had no gene match. Germline V CDR1 and CDR2: PRHDT, FYEKMQ (reference sequence). Sample: PBMCs. The genes are TRBV13 and TRBJ1-6, with 8 bases fitting TRBD1. This TCR was recovered from a man aged 18 to 29 in good health and CMV-seronegative. In DNA form, the CDR3 reads TGTGCCAGCAGCCCTTACCCCCCGGGACAGGAATATAATTCACCCCTCCACTTT. Protein sequence: CASSPYPPGQEYNSPLHF.